These 26 T cell receptor beta chains were all obtained from the same sample, sequenced in a study of shared clonotypes between healthy human individuals. TCRdb's table, derived via immunoSEQ multiplex PCR, lists solely in-frame clones and lacks some. Among 780,000 or so clones, 55% to 75% were seen once, and the ten largest hold approximately 1.7%. The sequenced material came from memory CD4+ T cells sorted from blood. As to subset: CD45RA-negative fraction. Source of these receptors: a woman in her twenties or thirties in good health.

This clone has a single count. It differs at one base from a far larger clone, so likely a read error. This same CDR3 is encoded by further DNA sequences in the sample. The J gene is TRBJ2-1, the V gene TRBV5-1; weak D call: TRBD2 (6 bases). The length of the CDR3 is 15 residues. The ends were cut back, 3 bases at V and 0 bases at J, with 10 bases in the middle. CDR1 and CDR2 from the germline V gene are SGHRS and YFSETQ. The CDR3 here is CASSWDSSSYNEQFF. The CDR3 region has the DNA TGCGCCAGCAGCTGGGACTCCAGCTCCTACAATGAGCAGTTCTTC.

This clone occurred once. J is TRBJ1-3 and V is TRBV28, with 7 bases lining up with TRBD1. The length of the CDR3 is 16 residues. The trim removed 8 bases at V and 0 bases at J, leaving 10 bases unmatched. Germline CDR1 and CDR2: MDHEN and SYDVKM. This CDR3 reads CASSNEGQYSGNTIYF. The CDR3 DNA follows: TGTGCCAGCTCAAACGAGGGACAGTACTCTGGAAACACCATATATTTT. The full variable domain, in which reference TRBV28 and TRBJ1-3 provide the parts outside the CDR3, is DVKVTQSSRYLVKRTGEKVFLECVQDMDHENMFWYRQDPGLGLRLIYFSYDVKMKEKGDIPEGYSVSREKKERFSLILESASTNQTSMYLCASSNEGQYSGNTIYFGEGSWLTVV.

V usage is TRBV2 and J usage is TRBJ1-1, with D maybe TRBD1 (6 bases). Germline V gene lookup returns CDR1 SNHLY and CDR2 FYNNEI. Deletions cut 6 bases from V and 0 bases from J, with 11 bases between. This CDR3 has 14 residues. CDR3 bases: TGTGCCAGCAGCCACCGACAGGTGAACACTGAAGCTTTCTTT. Translated: CASSHRQVNTEAFF.

The rearrangement uses TRBV7-8 and TRBJ1-3; no reliable D call. V gave up 5 bases and J gave up 4 bases, with 15 bases separating them. CDR1 is SGHVS and CDR2 is FQNEAQ in the germline V gene. There are 15 residues in the CDR3. CDR3 sequence reads: CASSRPSVGGNTIYF. CDR3 sequence (DNA): TGTGCCAGCAGCAGACCATCGGTCGGCGGAAACACCATATATTTT.

This chain links TRBV10-3 with TRBJ2-7; TRBD1 matches 9 bases. CDR3 length: 16 residues. Germline V gene sequence: CDR1 ENHRY, CDR2 SYGVKD. Trimming removed 0 bases from V and 6 bases from J; junction bases left unmatched: 9. The chain's CDR3 is CAISESQGTGSPEQYF. For the CDR3, the DNA is TGTGCCATCAGTGAGTCGCAGGGGACAGGGTCACCCGAGCAGTACTTC.

This sequence joins TRBV7-2 and TRBJ1-5; no firm D call. This CDR3 region has 15 residues. The germline gives CDR1 SGHTA, CDR2 FQGNSA. Trimming cost V 2 bases and J 4 bases, with 12 bases left between them. The CDR3 DNA is TGTGCCAGCAGCTTAAAGGTTGGGCCGAATCAGCCCCAGCATTTT. It yields the protein CASSLKVGPNQPQHF.

This chain joins TRBV11-3 and TRBJ2-3, with D perhaps TRBD2 (6 bases). CDR1 SGHNT and CDR2 YENEEA come from the germline V gene. Trimming took off 4 bases at V and 0 bases at J, with 14 bases between the two ends. The CDR3 has 16 amino acids. The CDR3 DNA sequence: TGTGCCAGCAGCTATGGCGGGGTAACTAGCACAGATACGCAGTATTTT. It translates to CASSYGGVTSTDTQYF.

This clone was counted only a few times. The chain is built from TRBV19 and TRBJ1-2; D is undetermined. Between the trimmed V and J ends, which lost 3 bases and 2 bases, there was a span of 16 bases. The CDR3 has 16 residues. The germline V gene has CDR1 LNHDA and CDR2 SQIVND (reference sequence). The CDR3 region is CASSIGVKAPNYGYTF. The CDR3 DNA reads as TGTGCCAGTAGTATTGGAGTTAAAGCTCCCAACTATGGCTACACCTTC.

This clone occurred once. DNA for the CDR3: TGTGCCAGCAGCCTCTCCCCTGGACACACTGAAGCTTTCTTT. Residues: CASSLSPGHTEAFF. This rearrangement joins TRBV7-3 to TRBJ1-1; D not resolved. This CDR3 is built from 14 residues. Germline V gives CDR1 SGHTA, CDR2 FQGTGA. V was shortened by 5 bases and J by 3 bases, with 13 bases between the two germline ends.

This chain links TRBV2 with TRBJ2-2; D may be TRBD1 (6 bases). Trimming shortened V by 2 bases and J by 5 bases, and 9 bases separated the two germline ends. Germline assignment: CDR1 SNHLY and CDR2 FYNNEI. This CDR3 spans 14 amino acids. CDR3 bases: TGTGCCAGCAGTGAAAGGGGGTGGACCGGGGAGCTGTTTTTT. Its protein product is CASSERGWTGELFF.

This chain joins TRBV30 and TRBJ2-1; 7 bases fit TRBD1. Germline CDR1 GTSNPN, CDR2 SVGIG (reference sequence). The CDR3 sequence is 15 residues long. J lost 8 bases, V lost 4 bases, and 14 bases had no gene match. For the CDR3, the DNA is TGTGCCTGGAACCCCCCGCGACAGGGCTTTTATGAGCAGTTCTTC. Its protein product is CAWNPPRQGFYEQFF.

This clone was counted at least ten times. V is TRBV6-1 and J is TRBJ1-2, with TRBD1 identical over 9 bases. The CDR3 sequence is 16 residues long. J lost 3 bases, V lost 0 bases, and 5 bases had no gene match. The germline V gene has CDR1 MNHNS and CDR2 SASEGT. CDR3 in amino acids: CASSEAGTGSYYGYTF. The DNA of the CDR3 is TGTGCCAGCAGTGAAGCCGGGACAGGGAGTTACTATGGCTACACCTTC.

The rearrangement uses TRBV11-3 and TRBJ2-4; D uncertain. This CDR3 has 15 amino acids. Looked up from germline, CDR1 is SGHNT and CDR2 is YENEEA. V was trimmed by 5 bases and J by 0 bases, leaving 11 bases between them. CDR3 amino acids: CASSGPWTAKNIQYF. The CDR3 DNA sequence: TGTGCCAGCAGCGGCCCCTGGACAGCCAAAAACATTCAGTACTTC.

This clone was observed once. The chain uses TRBV28 and TRBJ2-3; TRBD2 agrees at 15 bases. With V trimmed by 4 bases and J by 1 base, 0 bases remained unmatched. CDR1 and CDR2 (germline): MDHEN, SYDVKM. The CDR3 totals 16 residues. The CDR3 DNA follows: TGTGCCAGCAGTTGGACTAGCGGGAGGGGCACAGATACGCAGTATTTT. Protein: CASSWTSGRGTDTQYF.

The chain is built from TRBV5-1 and TRBJ1-2; TRBD1 agrees at 9 bases. Per germline, CDR1 SGHRS and CDR2 YFSETQ. The CDR3 covers 14 residues. V lost 4 bases to trimming and J lost 7 bases; unmatched junction nucleotides: 8. The CDR3 DNA is TGCGCCAGCAGCGGAGGACAGGGGAGTGGTGGCTACACCTTC. Its protein product is CASSGGQGSGGYTF. The full variable domain, in which reference TRBV5-1 and TRBJ1-2 provide the parts outside the CDR3, is KAGVTQTPRYLIKTRGQQVTLSCSPISGHRSVSWYQQTPGQGLQFLFEYFSETQRNKGNFPGRFSGRQFSNSRSEMNVSTLELGDSALYLCASSGGQGSGGYTFGSGTRLTVV.

This CDR3 is CASLERWTEANIQYF. The DNA of the CDR3 is TGTGCCAGCCTAGAACGGTGGACAGAAGCCAACATTCAGTACTTC. The rearrangement joins TRBV2 to TRBJ2-4; D is perhaps TRBD1 (6 bases). Per the germline V gene, CDR1 is SNHLY and CDR2 is FYNNEI. V lost 8 bases to trimming and J lost 7 bases, with 21 bases between them. There are 15 residues in the CDR3.

This clone showed up just a few times. The V call is TRBV5-1, the J call TRBJ2-7; D is unclear. Germline values: CDR1 SGHRS, CDR2 YFSETQ. The CDR3 is 15 amino acids. V was cut by 3 bases and J by 3 bases, with 16 bases left in between. CDR3 nucleotides: TGCGCCAGCAGCTCCCGTTCAGGTCTGAACTACGAGCAGTACTTC. Translating it yields CASSSRSGLNYEQYF.

The chain carries TRBV29-1 and TRBJ1-4; 8 bases fit TRBD1. The CDR3 has 13 amino acids. V gave up 5 bases and J gave up 4 bases; unmatched junction bases: 3. The germline gives CDR1 SQVTM, CDR2 ANQGSEA. CDR3: CSVQGAGNEKLFF. The CDR3 DNA is TGCAGCGTTCAGGGGGCGGGTAATGAAAAACTGTTTTTT.

This clone has at least ten counts. The chain combines TRBV5-6 with TRBJ2-2; TRBD1 aligns across 7 bases. Germline CDR1 reads SGHDT; CDR2 reads YYEEEE. This CDR3 has 17 amino acids. V shed 3 bases and J 6 bases; nucleotides not matched to a gene: 14. The CDR3 sequence: CASSSIGTVPGSGELFF. Written as DNA, the CDR3 is TGTGCCAGCAGCTCGATTGGGACAGTCCCAGGTTCCGGGGAGCTGTTTTTT.

The chain carries TRBV20-1 and TRBJ1-2; TRBD1 is a possible D gene (5 bases). V lost 6 bases and J 12 bases, leaving 17 bases between the germline ends. Germline-derived CDR1 and CDR2 are DFQATT and SNEGSKA (reference sequence). The CDR3 consists of 11 residues. The chain's CDR3 is CSAPAGIGDTF. CDR3 in DNA: TGCAGTGCCCCCGCGGGGATAGGGGACACCTTC.

The chain couples TRBV29-1 to TRBJ2-1; 7 nucleotides agree with TRBD1. There are 14 residues in the CDR3. Trimming removed 2 bases from V and 9 bases from J; junction bases left unmatched: 10. Per the germline V gene, CDR1 is SQVTM and CDR2 is ANQGSEA. This CDR3 reads CSVEIVRGYLEQFF. CDR3 nucleotide sequence: TGCAGCGTTGAAATCGTCAGGGGGTATCTTGAGCAGTTCTTC.

The gene calls are TRBV5-6 and TRBJ2-7; 9 bases fit TRBD2. This CDR3 has 16 residues. Trimming removed 1 base from V and 1 base from J; junction bases left unmatched: 6. Per germline, CDR1 SGHDT and CDR2 YYEEEE. CDR3 nucleotides: TGTGCCAGCAGCTTGACTAGCGGGCTCCCGTCCTACGAGCAGTACTTC. It yields the protein CASSLTSGLPSYEQYF.

The chain employs TRBV2 and TRBJ2-3; D remains unclear. Trimming stripped 7 bases from V and 9 bases from J, with 14 bases between. The CDR3 totals 12 residues. Germline loops: CDR1 SNHLY, CDR2 FYNNEI. CDR3 coding DNA: TGTGCCAGCACCCTAAGTGCAGTAACGCAGTATTTT. It encodes CASTLSAVTQYF.

The chain joins TRBV7-8 to TRBJ2-7; D is undetermined. V was clipped by 5 bases and J by 0 bases, with 11 bases between them. CDR1 and CDR2 from the germline V gene are SGHVS and FQNEAQ. The CDR3 sequence is 14 residues long. CDR3 nucleotide sequence: TGTGCCAGCAGCCAACGGGCCGCCTCCTACGAGCAGTACTTC. Amino acids: CASSQRAASYEQYF.

The chain carries TRBV28 and TRBJ1-3; 8 bases map to TRBD1. The germline gives CDR1 MDHEN, CDR2 SYDVKM. Trimming cost V 8 bases and J 5 bases; bases outside gene matches: 5. The CDR3 has 13 amino acids. The CDR3 loop reads CASVQGGRNTIYF. The CDR3 DNA is TGTGCCAGCGTACAGGGGGGCAGAAACACCATATATTTT.

This clone was found once. The J gene is TRBJ2-1, the V gene TRBV9; TRBD2 matches 10 bases. The CDR3 spans 15 residues. V lost 0 bases to trimming and J lost 9 bases; unmatched junction nucleotides: 6. Germline CDR1 reads SGDLS; CDR2 reads YYNGEE. The CDR3 region is CASSVDLAGVGEQFF. The CDR3 region has the DNA TGTGCCAGCAGCGTAGACCTAGCGGGAGTTGGTGAGCAGTTCTTC. Using reference TRBV9 and TRBJ2-1 for the parts outside the CDR3, the full variable domain is DSGVTQTPKHLITATGQRVTLRCSPRSGDLSVYWYQQSLDQGLQFLIQYYNGEERAKGNILERFSAQQFPDLHSELNLSSLELGDSALYFCASSVDLAGVGEQFFGPGTRLTVL.